This entry is about one TCR beta chain. This entry belongs to a study of blood T cell repertoires in COVID-19. As for the study in general: COVID-19 samples collected from the United States, Italy and Spain covered acute and convalescent phases.

This CDR3 is built from 20 residues. In germline, CDR1 is LNHDA, CDR2 SQIVND (reference sequence). Between the trimmed V and J ends, which lost 4 bases and 0 bases, there was a span of 25 bases. Produced via immunoSEQ multiplex PCR; TCRdb's table is partial and in-frame only. The sample consists of approximately 390,000 clones, around 87% of them appearing once. Enrolled during active infection, Seattle patients were then followed longitudinally. The specimen was peripheral blood. The chain uses TRBV19 and TRBJ1-3, with D possibly being TRBD1 (6 bases). This TCR came from a woman aged 55-75 years with COVID-19, enrolled during active disease. CDR3 bases: TGTGCCAGTAGTACTGCCCCGGGGGGCACTCCTTCGAGCTCTGGAAACACCATATATTTT. Encoded protein: CASSTAPGGTPSSSGNTIYF.